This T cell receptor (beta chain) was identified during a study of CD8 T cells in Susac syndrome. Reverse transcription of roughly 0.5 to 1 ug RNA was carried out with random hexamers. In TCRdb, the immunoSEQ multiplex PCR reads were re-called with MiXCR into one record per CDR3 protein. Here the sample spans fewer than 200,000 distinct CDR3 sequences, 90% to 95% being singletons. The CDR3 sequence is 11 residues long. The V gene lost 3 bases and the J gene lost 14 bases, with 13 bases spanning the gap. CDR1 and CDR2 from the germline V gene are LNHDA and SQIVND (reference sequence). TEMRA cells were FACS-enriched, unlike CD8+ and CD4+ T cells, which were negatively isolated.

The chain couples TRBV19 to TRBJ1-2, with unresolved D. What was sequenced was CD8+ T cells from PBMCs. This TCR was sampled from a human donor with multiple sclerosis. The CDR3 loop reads CASSIGPLLTF. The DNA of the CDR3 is TGTGCCAGTAGTATCGGGCCCCTTTTGACCTTC.